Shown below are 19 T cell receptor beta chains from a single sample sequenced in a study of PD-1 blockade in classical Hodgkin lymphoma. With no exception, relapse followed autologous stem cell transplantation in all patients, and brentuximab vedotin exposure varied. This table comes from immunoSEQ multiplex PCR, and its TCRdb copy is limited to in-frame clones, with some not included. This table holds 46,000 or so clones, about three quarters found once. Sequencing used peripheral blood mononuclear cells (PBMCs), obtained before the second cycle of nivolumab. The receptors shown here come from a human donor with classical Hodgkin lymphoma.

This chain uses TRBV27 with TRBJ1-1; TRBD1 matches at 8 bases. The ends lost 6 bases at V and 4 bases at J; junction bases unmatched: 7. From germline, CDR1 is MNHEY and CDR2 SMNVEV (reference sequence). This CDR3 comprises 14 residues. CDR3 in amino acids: CASRPDRVITEAFF. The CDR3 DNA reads TGTGCCAGCAGGCCGGACAGGGTTATCACTGAAGCTTTCTTT.

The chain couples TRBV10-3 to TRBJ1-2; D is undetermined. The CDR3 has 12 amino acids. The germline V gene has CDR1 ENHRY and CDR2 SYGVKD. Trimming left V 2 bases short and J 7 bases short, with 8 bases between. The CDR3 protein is CAISEHSSGYTF. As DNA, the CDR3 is TGTGCCATCAGTGAGCATTCGTCTGGCTACACCTTC.

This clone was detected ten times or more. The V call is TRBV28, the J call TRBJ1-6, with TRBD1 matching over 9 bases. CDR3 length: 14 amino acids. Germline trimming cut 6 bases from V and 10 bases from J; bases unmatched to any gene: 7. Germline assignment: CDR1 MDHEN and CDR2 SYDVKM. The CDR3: CASRPGQGGSPLHF. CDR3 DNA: TGTGCCAGCAGACCGGGACAGGGAGGGTCACCCCTCCACTTT.

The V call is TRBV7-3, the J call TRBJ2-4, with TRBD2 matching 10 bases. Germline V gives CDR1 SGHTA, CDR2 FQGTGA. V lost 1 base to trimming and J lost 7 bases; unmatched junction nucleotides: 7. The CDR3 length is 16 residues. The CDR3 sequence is CASSLNGAGGPNIQYF. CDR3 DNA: TGTGCCAGCAGCTTAAATGGAGCGGGGGGGCCGAACATTCAGTACTTC. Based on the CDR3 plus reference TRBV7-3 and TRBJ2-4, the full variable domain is GAGVSQTPSNKVTEKGKYVELRCDPISGHTALYWYRQSLGQGPEFLIYFQGTGAADDSGLPNDRFFAVRPEGSVSTLKIQRTERGDSAVYLCASSLNGAGGPNIQYFGAGTRLSVL.

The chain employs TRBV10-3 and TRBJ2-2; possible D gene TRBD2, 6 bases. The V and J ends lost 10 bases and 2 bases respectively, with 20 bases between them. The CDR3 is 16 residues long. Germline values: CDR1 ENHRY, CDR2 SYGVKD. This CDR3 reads CATLRGGDYNTGELFF. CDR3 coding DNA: TGTGCCACCCTGCGCGGCGGGGATTACAACACCGGGGAGCTGTTTTTT.

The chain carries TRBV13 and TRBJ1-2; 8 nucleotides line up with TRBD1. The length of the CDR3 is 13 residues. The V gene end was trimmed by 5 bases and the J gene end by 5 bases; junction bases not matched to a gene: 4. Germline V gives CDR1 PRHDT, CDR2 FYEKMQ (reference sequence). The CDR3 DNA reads TGTGCCAGCAGCCCGGGACAGGCTTATGGCTACACCTTC. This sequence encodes CASSPGQAYGYTF.

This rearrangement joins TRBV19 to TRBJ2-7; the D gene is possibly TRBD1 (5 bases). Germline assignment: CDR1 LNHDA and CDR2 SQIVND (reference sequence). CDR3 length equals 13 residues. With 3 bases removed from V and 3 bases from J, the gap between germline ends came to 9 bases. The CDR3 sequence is CASSIGAFYEQYF. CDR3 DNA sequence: TGTGCCAGTAGTATTGGGGCCTTCTACGAGCAGTACTTC.

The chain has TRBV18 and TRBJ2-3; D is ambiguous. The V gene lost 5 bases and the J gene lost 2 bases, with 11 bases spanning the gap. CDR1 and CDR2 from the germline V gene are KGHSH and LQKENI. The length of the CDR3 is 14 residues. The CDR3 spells CASSVSPFTDTQYF. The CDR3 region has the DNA TGTGCCAGCTCAGTCTCTCCGTTCACAGATACGCAGTATTTT.

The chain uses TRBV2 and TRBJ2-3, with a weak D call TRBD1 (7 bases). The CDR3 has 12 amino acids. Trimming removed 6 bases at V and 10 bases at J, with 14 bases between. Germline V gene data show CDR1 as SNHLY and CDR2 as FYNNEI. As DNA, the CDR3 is TGTGCCAGCAGGGAGGGACAGACGGCGCAGTATTTT. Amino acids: CASREGQTAQYF.

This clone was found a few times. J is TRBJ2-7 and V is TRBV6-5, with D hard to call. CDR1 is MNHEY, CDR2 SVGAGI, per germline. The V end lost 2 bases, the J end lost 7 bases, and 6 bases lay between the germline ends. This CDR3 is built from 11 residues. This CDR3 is CASSYVGEQYF. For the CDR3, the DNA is TGTGCCAGCAGTTACGTTGGGGAGCAGTACTTC.

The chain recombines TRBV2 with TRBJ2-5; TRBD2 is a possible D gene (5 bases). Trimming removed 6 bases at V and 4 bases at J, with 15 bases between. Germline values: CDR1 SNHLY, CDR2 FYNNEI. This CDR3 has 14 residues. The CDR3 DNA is TGTGCCAGCAGGAGGATGCGGGCCCGAGAGACCCAGTACTTC. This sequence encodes CASRRMRARETQYF.

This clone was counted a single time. The CDR3 bases are TGTGCCAGCAGCTTAGGAACTACAGGGCTCGAGACCCAGTACTTC. It specifies CASSLGTTGLETQYF. The chain joins TRBV7-9 to TRBJ2-5; perhaps TRBD1 as D (6 bases). Germline V gene data show CDR1 as SEHNR and CDR2 as FQNEAQ (reference sequence). Trimming removed 1 base from V and 5 bases from J, with 14 bases in between. The CDR3 contains 15 residues.

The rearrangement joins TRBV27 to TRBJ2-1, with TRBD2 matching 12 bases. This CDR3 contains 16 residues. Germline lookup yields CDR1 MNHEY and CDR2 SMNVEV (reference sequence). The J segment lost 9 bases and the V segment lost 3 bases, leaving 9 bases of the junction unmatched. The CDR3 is CASSFQSSGRASEQFF. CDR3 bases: TGTGCCAGCAGTTTTCAATCTAGCGGGAGGGCCTCTGAGCAGTTCTTC.

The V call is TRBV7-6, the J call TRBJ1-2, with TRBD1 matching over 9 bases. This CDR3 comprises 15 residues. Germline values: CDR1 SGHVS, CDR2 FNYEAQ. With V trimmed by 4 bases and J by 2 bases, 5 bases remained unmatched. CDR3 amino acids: CASSWGQGYNYGYTF. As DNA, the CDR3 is TGTGCCAGCAGCTGGGGACAGGGATACAACTATGGCTACACCTTC.

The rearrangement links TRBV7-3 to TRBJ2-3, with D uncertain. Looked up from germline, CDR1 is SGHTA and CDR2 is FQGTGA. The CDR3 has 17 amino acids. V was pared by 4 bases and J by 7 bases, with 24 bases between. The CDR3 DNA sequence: TGTGCCAGCAGCTCAGTTAATCACCCCCGGGCAAACAATACGCAGTATTTT. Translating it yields CASSSVNHPRANNTQYF.

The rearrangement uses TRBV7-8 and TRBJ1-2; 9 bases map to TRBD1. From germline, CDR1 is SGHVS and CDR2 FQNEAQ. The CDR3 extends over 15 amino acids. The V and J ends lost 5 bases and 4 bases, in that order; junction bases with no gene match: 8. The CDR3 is CASSQGWGQGYGYTF. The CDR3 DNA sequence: TGTGCCAGCAGCCAGGGGTGGGGACAGGGCTATGGCTACACCTTC.

In DNA, the CDR3 is TGTGCCAGCAGTGAAGCGCTGGGGGGAGCGGAGACCCAGTACTTC. It codes for CASSEALGGAETQYF. This chain joins TRBV6-1 and TRBJ2-5, with a weak D call TRBD2 (6 bases). The CDR3 has 15 amino acids. Between the trimmed V and J ends, which lost 0 bases and 5 bases, there was a span of 13 bases. The germline V gene encodes CDR1 MNHNS and CDR2 SASEGT.

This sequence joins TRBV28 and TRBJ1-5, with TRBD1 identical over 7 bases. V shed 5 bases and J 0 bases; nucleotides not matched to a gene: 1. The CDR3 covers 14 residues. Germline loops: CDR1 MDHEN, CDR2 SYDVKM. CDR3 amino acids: CASSRDSSNQPQHF. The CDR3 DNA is TGTGCCAGCAGTCGGGACAGTAGCAATCAGCCCCAGCATTTT.

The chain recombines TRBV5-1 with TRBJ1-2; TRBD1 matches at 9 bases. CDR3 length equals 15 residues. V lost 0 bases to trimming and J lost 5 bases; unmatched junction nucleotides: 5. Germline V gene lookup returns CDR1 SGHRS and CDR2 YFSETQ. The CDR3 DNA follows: TGCGCCAGCAGCTTGGGACTCGGGACAGGGTATGGCTACACCTTC. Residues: CASSLGLGTGYGYTF.